Below, 2 T cell receptor beta chains from the same sample are listed, as sequenced in a study of T cells in Graves' hyperthyroidism and ophthalmopathy. Authors of the study amplified TCR beta CDR3 regions from RNA transcripts. In the first-round RT-PCR of the TCR CDR3, the HTBI primer set was used. TCRdb passed the multiplex PCR reads through MiXCR, listing each CDR3 protein once. This sample yields around 490,000 distinct CDR3 sequences, of which 20% are seen a single time; less than 55% belongs to the top ten. Sequencing used blood. Every receptor here comes from a man aged 40-55 years with Graves' ophthalmopathy.

This clonotype appeared a single time. V usage is TRBV4-1 and J usage is TRBJ1-1; D is possibly TRBD1 (5 bases). The ends were cut back, 2 bases at V and 10 bases at J, with 29 bases in the middle. Germline CDR1 reads MGHRA; CDR2 reads YSYEKL. The CDR3 extends over 18 amino acids. CDR3 sequence: CASSQTQQTGQASIVAFF. CDR3 bases: TGCGCCAGCAGCCAAACACAACAGACGGGGCAAGCTTCGATCGTAGCTTTCTTT.

This clonotype was detected only a few times. The gene calls are TRBV20-1 and TRBJ2-7, with D possibly called TRBD1 or TRBD2 (5 bases each). This CDR3 contains 14 residues. In germline, CDR1 is DFQATT, CDR2 SNEGSKA (reference sequence). The V gene lost 3 bases and the J gene lost 0 bases, with 12 bases spanning the gap. CDR3 residues: CSARGPGTSYEQYF. The CDR3 DNA reads TGCAGTGCTAGGGGGCCCGGGACCTCCTACGAGCAGTACTTC.